Listed below are T cell receptor beta chains from one sample, sequenced in a study of chemoradiotherapy in HPV16-positive cancers. Clones were read by immunoSEQ multiplex PCR, and TCRdb kept only the in-frame ones, dropping some. The sample gives about 24,000 clones, roughly 87% of which show up once; roughly 5% is in the top ten. The material was blood, obtained from a patient who underwent chemoradiotherapy. Receptor source: a human donor with HPV-associated anogenital cancer. The CDR3 runs from the conserved cysteine through the conserved F or W. D genes are given only for firm matches. Only some rows state a clone size, as once, few, many or a class for expanded clones.

V gene	clone size	D gene	J gene	CDR3 DNA	CDR3 protein
TRBV6-5	-	TRBD1	TRBJ1-2	TGTGCCAGCAGTGAACTAGGACGGGACAGAAGCTACACCTTC	CASSELGRDRSYTF
TRBV5-4	-	TRBD2	TRBJ2-7	TGTGCCAGCAGCAGGACTAGCGGGGGGTCCTACGAGCAGTACTTC	CASSRTSGGSYEQYF
TRBV19	-	TRBD2	TRBJ2-5	TGTGCCAGTAGCTGGCGGGGGGCCGGAGAGACCCAGTACTTC	CASSWRGAGETQYF
TRBV7-2	-	-	TRBJ1-2	TGTGCCAGCAGCTTAGGGTCAGAGAACTATGGCTACACCTTC	CASSLGSENYGYTF
TRBV6-1	few	-	TRBJ2-7	TGTGCCAGTACCTCCTACGAGCAGTACTTC	CASTSYEQYF
TRBV9	-	-	TRBJ1-1	TGTGCCAGCAGCGTAGGACTGTCGAACACTGAAGCTTTCTTT	CASSVGLSNTEAFF
TRBV7-9	-	-	TRBJ1-1	TGTGCCAGCACCTCCCTCGGGGCAGGGGTCACTGAAGCTTTCTTT	CASTSLGAGVTEAFF
TRBV6-4	-	-	TRBJ2-3	TGTGCCAGCAGCAGTCAGGGTAGAGATACGCAGTATTTT	CASSSQGRDTQYF
TRBV5-5	-	TRBD1	TRBJ1-6	TGTGCCAGCAGCATGCCCGGGACAGGGGATTCACCCCTCCACTTT	CASSMPGTGDSPLHF
TRBV6-5	-	-	TRBJ1-2	TGTGCCAGCAGTTACGGGCAGGGGTTCTTTGGCTACACCTTC	CASSYGQGFFGYTF
TRBV5-1	-	-	TRBJ2-5	TGCGCCAGCAGCCGATTGCTGACGCAAGAGACCCAGTACTTC	CASSRLLTQETQYF
TRBV5-6	-	TRBD1	TRBJ1-2	TGTGCCAGCAGCTCGGGACAGGGGAGTGGTACCTATGGCTACACCTTC	CASSSGQGSGTYGYTF
TRBV13	-	-	TRBJ1-1	TGTGCCAGCAACGGGGGATCAAACACTGAAGCTTTCTTT	CASNGGSNTEAFF
TRBV19	-	-	TRBJ2-6	TGTGCCACATCCCCGACAGGAGCCAACGTCCTGACTTTC	CATSPTGANVLTF
TRBV7-6	once	-	TRBJ1-6	TGTGCCAGCAGCTTAGCTAATGTGAATTCACCCCTCCACTTT	CASSLANVNSPLHF
TRBV7-9	-	-	TRBJ2-2	TGTGCCAGCAGCTTAGTGGCCAACTCGGCAGGGGAGCTGTTTTTT	CASSLVANSAGELFF
TRBV6-5	-	-	TRBJ2-2	TGTGCCAGCAGTTACTCACTCAGTCTCGGGGAGCTGTTTTTT	CASSYSLSLGELFF
TRBV15	-	-	TRBJ1-1	TGTGCCACCAGCAGAGAGGAGCAGGTGACTGAAGCTTTCTTT	CATSREEQVTEAFF
TRBV20-1	-	-	TRBJ2-5	TGCAGTGCCTATAGAGAGACCCAGTACTTC	CSAYRETQYF
TRBV5-1	-	-	TRBJ1-1	TGCGCCAGCAACTGGGACGGACCGAACACTGAAGCTTTCTTT	CASNWDGPNTEAFF
TRBV14	-	-	TRBJ1-2	TGTGCCAGCAGCCAAGATCGAGCAGGGCGCTATGGCTACACCTTC	CASSQDRAGRYGYTF
TRBV5-5	-	-	TRBJ2-5	TGTGCCACGAGCATATTGGAGGGAGGGACCCAGTACTTC	CATSILEGGTQYF
TRBV6-6	once	-	TRBJ1-5	TGTGCCAGCAGTACCGCCCTTGAACAGCCCCAGCATTTT	CASSTALEQPQHF
TRBV9	once	-	TRBJ1-1	TGTGCCAGCAGCGTGGGATGGGAAGGGACTGAAGCTTTCTTT	CASSVGWEGTEAFF
TRBV7-2	-	-	TRBJ1-2	TGTGCCAGCAGCGAGAGGCCCGACGTCCCCGACTATGGCTACACCTTC	CASSERPDVPDYGYTF
TRBV9	-	TRBD1	TRBJ1-4	TGTGCCAGCAGCGTAGACGTATCGGGACAGGGGGAAAAACTGTTTTTT	CASSVDVSGQGEKLFF
TRBV11-2	-	-	TRBJ2-5	TGTGCCAGCAACGTTACCCCCTCTTTGGTAGAGACCCAGTACTTC	CASNVTPSLVETQYF
TRBV9	once	-	TRBJ1-3	TGTGCCAGCAGCCCATATGGAGTGGCAGGAGGAAACACCATATATTTT	CASSPYGVAGGNTIYF
TRBV7-9	-	-	TRBJ1-1	TGTGCCAGCAGCTTCCAGGCGGGGAACACTGAAGCTTTCTTT	CASSFQAGNTEAFF
TRBV6-5	-	-	TRBJ1-1	TGTGCCAGCAGTTACTCCATTGATCGATCAGGGGCGTCTTTCTTT	CASSYSIDRSGASFF
TRBV19	few	-	TRBJ1-1	TGTGCCAGTAGTAGTCGTATCATGAACACTGAAGCTTTCTTT	CASSSRIMNTEAFF
TRBV9	-	-	TRBJ1-1	TGTGCCAGCAGCTTCCAACCGACAGGCCAGAACACTGAAGCTTTCTTT	CASSFQPTGQNTEAFF
TRBV11-3	-	-	TRBJ2-1	TGTGCCAGCAGCTTGCTAGCGTACAATGAGCAGTTCTTC	CASSLLAYNEQFF
TRBV19	-	-	TRBJ2-7	TGTGCCAGTAGTGCCTCCGGGACAGTGGGGGGTTACGAGCAGTACTTC	CASSASGTVGGYEQYF
TRBV5-4	-	-	TRBJ2-5	TGTGCCAGCAGCTTGCTCCCTCGGGAGACCCAGTACTTC	CASSLLPRETQYF
TRBV7-9	-	-	TRBJ1-1	TGTGCCAGCAGCCAAACCGGGGGCAACACTGAAGCTTTCTTT	CASSQTGGNTEAFF
TRBV5-8	-	TRBD1	TRBJ1-2	TGTGCCAGCACCCGACAGGGAAGGATTAACTATGGCTACACCTTC	CASTRQGRINYGYTF
TRBV12-5	-	-	TRBJ2-5	TGTGCTAGTGTCCCACAGGGATACCAAGAGACCCAGTACTTC	CASVPQGYQETQYF
TRBV30	-	TRBD1	TRBJ2-3	TGTGCCTGGAGTCACAGGGGGACAGATACGCAGTATTTT	CAWSHRGTDTQYF
TRBV10-3	-	TRBD2	TRBJ2-2	TGTGCCATCAGTAGTCGCGGACTAGCGGGGAACGGGGAGCTGTTTTTT	CAISSRGLAGNGELFF
TRBV5-6	-	-	TRBJ1-3	TGTGCCAGCAGCTTGCCCCACCTTGTGCCCTTCTCTGGAAACACCATATATTTT	CASSLPHLVPFSGNTIYF
TRBV7-2	-	TRBD2	TRBJ2-7	TGTGCCAGCAGCTTAACTAGCGGGCCTTCCTACGAGCAGTACTTC	CASSLTSGPSYEQYF
TRBV9	-	-	TRBJ1-1	TGTGCCAGCAGCGTAGAGGCAGGTTTGAACACTGAAGCTTTCTTT	CASSVEAGLNTEAFF
TRBV27	-	-	TRBJ1-4	TGTGCCAGCAGAGTAAGAAACGGACTAAATGAAAAACTGTTTTTT	CASRVRNGLNEKLFF
TRBV4-2	once	-	TRBJ1-2	TGTGCCAGCAGCCAAGACGAGGGCAGGGACGGCTACACCTTC	CASSQDEGRDGYTF
TRBV4-3	-	TRBD2	TRBJ2-1	TGCGCCAGCAGCCAAAGCGGCGGACTAGCGGGCTACAATGAGCAGTTCTTC	CASSQSGGLAGYNEQFF
TRBV7-2	-	TRBD2	TRBJ2-1	TGTGCCAGCAGTCGTACTAGCGCGACGGGTAATGAGCAGTTCTTC	CASSRTSATGNEQFF
TRBV21-1	-	-	TRBJ1-2	TGTGCCAGCAGCAAAGCGCAAGGCAGCGGGGGGTATGGCTACACCTTC	CASSKAQGSGGYGYTF
TRBV2	-	TRBD2	TRBJ2-3	TGTGCCAGCAGGCGGGGGGGGGATACGCAGTATTTT	CASRRGGDTQYF
TRBV12-5	-	TRBD2	TRBJ2-2	TGTGCTAGTGGTCCCCCACTGGGCGGGAGGTCCGGGGAGCTGTTTTTT	CASGPPLGGRSGELFF
TRBV6-4	-	-	TRBJ2-6	TGTGCCAGCAGTGACGGGGGCGTCCTGACTTTC	CASSDGGVLTF
TRBV7-3	-	TRBD2	TRBJ2-1	TGTGCCAGCAGCCCACATTCTAGCGGGAGCGATGAGCAGTTCTTC	CASSPHSSGSDEQFF
TRBV28	-	-	TRBJ1-4	TGTGCCAGCAGTCCCCCGGCTCGCGGTGAAAAACTGTTTTTT	CASSPPARGEKLFF
TRBV4-1	-	TRBD1	TRBJ1-6	TGCGCCAGCAGCCCTCCGGACAGGGCGTATTCACCCCTCCACTTT	CASSPPDRAYSPLHF